The T cell receptor beta chain under discussion was sequenced for a study of blood T cell repertoires in COVID-19. The length of the CDR3 is 15 residues. The V and J ends lost 1 base and 10 bases respectively, with 16 bases between them. Germline V gene lookup returns CDR1 SNHLY and CDR2 FYNNEI. The protocol was immunoSEQ multiplex PCR, while the TCRdb copy is restricted to in-frame clones and leaves out a portion. This sample yields roughly 160,000 clones, of which around four fifths are seen a single time; roughly 2.5% belongs to the top ten. Sequenced sample: peripheral blood. This clonotype was sampled from a woman of 80 years or more with COVID-19, enrolled during active disease. The chain couples TRBV2 to TRBJ1-4; the D is unclear. CDR3 loop: CASSEVGRGGRKLFF. The DNA of the CDR3 is TGTGCCAGCAGTGAAGTTGGGAGAGGTGGAAGAAAACTGTTTTTT.